This TCR beta chain was sequenced during a study of human T cells and chemical hapten exposure. The study's findings and limits: Counts of TCRs above 1 in 1000 frequency stayed unchanged with DPC sensitization. There were significantly more large CDR3 similarity clusters among expanded TCRs than among controls.

As to time point: patch test 2, 6 weeks after DPC sensitization. Stated treatment: therapeutic diphenylcyclopropenone sensitization with weekly scalp DPC. A note on this clonotype: Its antigen is unknown.

TCRdb reprocessed the RACE reads with MiXCR, giving one entry per CDR3 protein. The data show about 55,000 distinct CDR3 sequences, about 10% seen once. The starting material was whole blood, obtained in connection with sensitization to the hapten diphenylcyclopropenone (DPC). This TCR came from a woman between 45 and 60 years old with alopecia areata. Some clones in this sample may be carry-over from other donors' samples.

Written as DNA, the CDR3 is TGTGCCAGCACCGGCCAGTGGGAAGCTGGTAACACCGGGGAGCTGTTTTTT. Its translation is CASTGQWEAGNTGELFF. This chain joins TRBV11-2 and TRBJ2-2; D is ambiguous. The CDR3 spans 17 residues. Trimming removed 7 bases at V and 2 bases at J, with 20 bases between. The germline CDR1 and CDR2 sequences are SGHAT and FQNNGV.